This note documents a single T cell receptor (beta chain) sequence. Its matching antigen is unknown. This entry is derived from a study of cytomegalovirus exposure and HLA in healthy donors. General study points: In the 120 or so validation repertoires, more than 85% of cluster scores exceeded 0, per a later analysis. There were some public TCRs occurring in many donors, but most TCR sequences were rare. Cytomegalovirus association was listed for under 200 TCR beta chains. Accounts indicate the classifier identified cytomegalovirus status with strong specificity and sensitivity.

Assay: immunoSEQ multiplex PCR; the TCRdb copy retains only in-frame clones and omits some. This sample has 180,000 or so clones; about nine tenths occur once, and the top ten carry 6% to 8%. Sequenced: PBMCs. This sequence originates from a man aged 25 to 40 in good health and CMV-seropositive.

CDR3 sequence (DNA): TGTGCCAGCTCACCTCCTACTAGCGGGGGGGCCAATGAGCAGTTCTTC. It yields the protein CASSPPTSGGANEQFF. The gene calls are TRBV18 and TRBJ2-1; 13 nucleotides agree with TRBD2. CDR1 and CDR2 from the germline V gene are KGHSH and LQKENI. Trimming removed 3 bases from V and 6 bases from J; junction bases left unmatched: 5. The length of the CDR3 is 16 residues. Based on the CDR3 plus reference TRBV18 and TRBJ2-1, the full variable domain is NAGVMQNPRHLVRRRGQEARLRCSPMKGHSHVYWYRQLPEEGLKFMVYLQKENIIDESGMPKERFSAEFPKEGPSILRIQQVVRGDSAAYFCASSPPTSGGANEQFFGPGTRLTVL.